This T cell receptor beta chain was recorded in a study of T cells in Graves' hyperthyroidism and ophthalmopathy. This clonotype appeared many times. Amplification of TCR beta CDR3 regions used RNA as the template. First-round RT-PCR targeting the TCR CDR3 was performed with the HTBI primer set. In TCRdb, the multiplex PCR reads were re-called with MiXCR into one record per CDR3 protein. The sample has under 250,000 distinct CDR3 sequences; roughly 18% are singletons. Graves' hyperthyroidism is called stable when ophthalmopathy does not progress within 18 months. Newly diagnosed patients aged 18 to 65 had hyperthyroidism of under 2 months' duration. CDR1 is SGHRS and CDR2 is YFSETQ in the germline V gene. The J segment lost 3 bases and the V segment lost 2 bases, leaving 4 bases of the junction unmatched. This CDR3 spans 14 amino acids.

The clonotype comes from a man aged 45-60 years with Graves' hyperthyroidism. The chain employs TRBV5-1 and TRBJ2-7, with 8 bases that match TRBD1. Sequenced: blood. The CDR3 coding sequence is TGCGCCAGCAGCTTACAGGGGGACCGCTACGAGCAGTACTTC. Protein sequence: CASSLQGDRYEQYF. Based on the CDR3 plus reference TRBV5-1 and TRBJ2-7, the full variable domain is KAGVTQTPRYLIKTRGQQVTLSCSPISGHRSVSWYQQTPGQGLQFLFEYFSETQRNKGNFPGRFSGRQFSNSRSEMNVSTLELGDSALYLCASSLQGDRYEQYFGPGTRLTVT.